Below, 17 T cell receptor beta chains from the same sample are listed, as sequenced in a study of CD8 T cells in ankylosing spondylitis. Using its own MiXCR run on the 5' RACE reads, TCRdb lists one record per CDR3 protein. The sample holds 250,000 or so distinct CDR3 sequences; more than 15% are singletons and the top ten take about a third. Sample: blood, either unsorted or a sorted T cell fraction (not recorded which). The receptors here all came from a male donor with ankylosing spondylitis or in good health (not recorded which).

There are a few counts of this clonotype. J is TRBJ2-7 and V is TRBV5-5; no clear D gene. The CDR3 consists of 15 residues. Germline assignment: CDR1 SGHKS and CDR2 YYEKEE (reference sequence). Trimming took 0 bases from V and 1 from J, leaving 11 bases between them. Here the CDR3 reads CASSLEGPISYEQYF. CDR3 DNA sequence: TGTGCCAGCAGCTTGGAAGGGCCGATATCCTACGAGCAGTACTTC. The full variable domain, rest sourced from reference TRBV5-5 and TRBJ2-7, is DAGVTQSPTHLIKTRGQQVTLRCSPISGHKSVSWYQQVLGQGPQFIFQYYEKEERGRGNFPDRFSARQFPNYSSELNVNALLLGDSALYLCASSLEGPISYEQYFGPGTRLTVT.

The CDR3 nucleotides read TGTGCCAGCAGCCCGCCAGCGGGAGACGGCTACGAGCAGTACTTC. This sequence encodes CASSPPAGDGYEQYF. The chain uses TRBV11-2 and TRBJ2-7; TRBD2 agrees at 8 bases. Germline V gene sequence: CDR1 SGHAT, CDR2 FQNNGV. After removal of 5 bases from V and 3 bases from J, the junction contained 9 bases not matched to a gene. This CDR3 has 15 amino acids. Supplemented by reference TRBV11-2 and TRBJ2-7, the full variable domain reads EAGVAQSPRYKIIEKRQSVAFWCNPISGHATLYWYQQILGQGPKLLIQFQNNGVVDDSQLPKDRFSAERLKGVDSTLKIQPAKLEDSAVYLCASSPPAGDGYEQYFGPGTRLTVT.

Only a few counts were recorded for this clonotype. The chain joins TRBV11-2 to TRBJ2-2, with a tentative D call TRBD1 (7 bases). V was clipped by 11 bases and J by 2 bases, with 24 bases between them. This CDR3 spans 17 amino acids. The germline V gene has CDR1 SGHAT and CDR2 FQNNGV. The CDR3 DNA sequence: TGTGCCGGGGCGGGGACAGACGTCGAGTTTAACACCGGGGAGCTGTTTTTT. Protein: CAGAGTDVEFNTGELFF.

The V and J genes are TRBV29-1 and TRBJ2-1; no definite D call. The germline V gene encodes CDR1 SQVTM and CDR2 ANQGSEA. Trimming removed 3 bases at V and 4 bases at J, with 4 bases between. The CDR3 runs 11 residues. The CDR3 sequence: CSVDIYNEQFF. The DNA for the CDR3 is TGCAGCGTTGACATATACAATGAGCAGTTCTTC.

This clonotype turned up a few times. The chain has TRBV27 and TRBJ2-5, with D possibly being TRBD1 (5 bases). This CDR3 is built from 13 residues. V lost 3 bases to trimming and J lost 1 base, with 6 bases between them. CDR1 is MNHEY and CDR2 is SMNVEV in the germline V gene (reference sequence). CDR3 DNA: TGTGCCAGCAGTTTTCAGGGCCAAGAGACCCAGTACTTC. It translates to CASSFQGQETQYF.

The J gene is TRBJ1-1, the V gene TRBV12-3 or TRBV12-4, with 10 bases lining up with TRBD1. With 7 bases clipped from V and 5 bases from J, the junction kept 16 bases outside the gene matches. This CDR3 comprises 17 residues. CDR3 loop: CASTPRVRDRGGTEAFF. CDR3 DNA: TGTGCCAGCACCCCCAGAGTACGGGACAGGGGAGGGACTGAAGCTTTCTTT.

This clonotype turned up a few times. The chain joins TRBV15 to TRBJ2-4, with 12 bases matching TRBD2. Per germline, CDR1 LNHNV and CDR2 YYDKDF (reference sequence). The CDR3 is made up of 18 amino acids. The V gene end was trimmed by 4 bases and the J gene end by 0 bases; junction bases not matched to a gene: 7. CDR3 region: CATSIRTSGKVAKNIQYF. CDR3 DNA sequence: TGTGCCACCAGCATCAGGACTAGCGGGAAGGTAGCCAAAAACATTCAGTACTTC.

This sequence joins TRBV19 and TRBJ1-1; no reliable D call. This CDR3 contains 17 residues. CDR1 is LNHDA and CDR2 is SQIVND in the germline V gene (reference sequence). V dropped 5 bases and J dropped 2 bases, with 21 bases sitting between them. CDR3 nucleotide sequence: TGTGCCAGTAGTCCCCTCCCGGGCCGCGAAGGAAACACTGAAGCTTTCTTT. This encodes CASSPLPGREGNTEAFF.

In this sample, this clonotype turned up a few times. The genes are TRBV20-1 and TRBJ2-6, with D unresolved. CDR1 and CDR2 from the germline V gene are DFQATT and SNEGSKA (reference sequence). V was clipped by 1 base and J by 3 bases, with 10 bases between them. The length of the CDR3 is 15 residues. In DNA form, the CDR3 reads TGCAGTGCTAGAGTCGCCAGACTTGGGGCCAACGTCCTGACTTTC. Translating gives CSARVARLGANVLTF.

The CDR3 nucleotides are TGCAGCGTTGCGCCGAGGGGCAGCTCCTACAATGAGCAGTTCTTC. It is translated as CSVAPRGSSYNEQFF. V and J are TRBV29-1 and TRBJ2-1; TRBD1 or TRBD2 may be the D gene (5 bases each). Germline-derived CDR1 and CDR2 are SQVTM and ANQGSEA. Between the trimmed V and J ends, which lost 4 bases and 0 bases, there was a span of 13 bases. The CDR3 is 15 amino acids.

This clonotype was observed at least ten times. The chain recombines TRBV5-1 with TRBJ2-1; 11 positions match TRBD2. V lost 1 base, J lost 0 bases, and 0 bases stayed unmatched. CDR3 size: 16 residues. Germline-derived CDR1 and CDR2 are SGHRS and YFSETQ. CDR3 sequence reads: CASSLTSGSSYNEQFF. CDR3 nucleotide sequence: TGCGCCAGCAGCTTGACTAGCGGGAGCTCCTACAATGAGCAGTTCTTC.

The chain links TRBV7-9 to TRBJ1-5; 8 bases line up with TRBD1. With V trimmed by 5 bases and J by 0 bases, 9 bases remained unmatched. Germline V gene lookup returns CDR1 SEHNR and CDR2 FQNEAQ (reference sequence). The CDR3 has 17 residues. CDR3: CASSDGTGGYSNQPQHF. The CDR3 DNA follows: TGTGCCAGCAGCGACGGGACAGGAGGTTATAGCAATCAGCCCCAGCATTTT. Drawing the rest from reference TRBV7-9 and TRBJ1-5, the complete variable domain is DTGVSQNPRHKITKRGQNVTFRCDPISEHNRLYWYRQTLGQGPEFLTYFQNEAQLEKSRLLSDRFSAERPKGSFSTLEIQRTEQGDSAMYLCASSDGTGGYSNQPQHFGDGTRLSIL.

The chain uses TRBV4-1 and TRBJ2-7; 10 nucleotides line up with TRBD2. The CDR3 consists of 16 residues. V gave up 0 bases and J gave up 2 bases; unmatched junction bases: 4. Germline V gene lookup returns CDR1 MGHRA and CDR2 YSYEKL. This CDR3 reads CASSQDVGLAAYEQYF. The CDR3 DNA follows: TGCGCCAGCAGCCAAGATGTTGGACTAGCGGCCTACGAGCAGTACTTC.

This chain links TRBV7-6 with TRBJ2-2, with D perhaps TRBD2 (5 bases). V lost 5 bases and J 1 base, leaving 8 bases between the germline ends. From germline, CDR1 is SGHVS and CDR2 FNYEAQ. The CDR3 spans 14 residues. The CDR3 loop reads CASSQRVNTGELFF. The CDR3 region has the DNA TGTGCCAGCAGCCAGAGGGTGAACACCGGGGAGCTGTTTTTT.

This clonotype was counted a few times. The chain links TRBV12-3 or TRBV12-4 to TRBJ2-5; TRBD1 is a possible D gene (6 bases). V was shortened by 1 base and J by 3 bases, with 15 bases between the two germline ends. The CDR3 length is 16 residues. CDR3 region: CASSLGLAGVEETQYF. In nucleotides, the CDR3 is TGTGCCAGCAGTTTAGGGCTAGCAGGGGTCGAAGAGACCCAGTACTTC.

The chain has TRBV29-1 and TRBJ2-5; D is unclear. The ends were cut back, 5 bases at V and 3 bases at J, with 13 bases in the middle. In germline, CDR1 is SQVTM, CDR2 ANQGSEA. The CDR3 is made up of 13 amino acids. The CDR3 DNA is TGCAGCGTTTTACAAGGGTTCGAAGAGACCCAGTACTTC. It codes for CSVLQGFEETQYF.

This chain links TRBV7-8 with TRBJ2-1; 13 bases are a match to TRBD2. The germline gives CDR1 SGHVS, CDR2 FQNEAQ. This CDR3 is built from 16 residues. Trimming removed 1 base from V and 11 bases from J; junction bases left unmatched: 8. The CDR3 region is CASSLVGLAGVGKQFF. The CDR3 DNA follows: TGTGCCAGCAGCTTAGTTGGACTAGCGGGAGTAGGTAAGCAGTTCTTC.